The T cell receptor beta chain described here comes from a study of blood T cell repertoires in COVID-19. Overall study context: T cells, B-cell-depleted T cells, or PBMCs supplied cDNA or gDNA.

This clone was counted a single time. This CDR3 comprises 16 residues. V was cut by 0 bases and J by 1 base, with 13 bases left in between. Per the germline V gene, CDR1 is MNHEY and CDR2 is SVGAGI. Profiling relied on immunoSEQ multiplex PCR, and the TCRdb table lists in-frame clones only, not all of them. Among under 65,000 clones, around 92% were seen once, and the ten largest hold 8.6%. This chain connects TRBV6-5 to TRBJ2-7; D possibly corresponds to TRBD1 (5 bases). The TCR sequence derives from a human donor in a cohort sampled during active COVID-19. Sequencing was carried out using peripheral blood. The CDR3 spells CASSYSGQLWSYEQYF. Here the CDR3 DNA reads TGTGCCAGCAGTTACTCGGGGCAGCTATGGTCCTACGAGCAGTACTTC.